A selection of T cell receptor beta chains follows, all from one sample in a study of cytomegalovirus exposure and HLA in healthy donors. Sequencing was performed with immunoSEQ multiplex PCR; in TCRdb, only in-frame clones are kept and a portion is missing. The repertoire includes 150,000 to 200,000 clones, 70% to 80% of them detected once, and 2% to 2.5% sits in the top ten. The sequencing sample was made of PBMCs. The receptors come from a man aged 60 to 69 in good health and CMV-seronegative. The CDR3 runs from the conserved cysteine through the conserved F or W. D genes are given only for firm matches. Clone sizes are given selectively: once, few, many, or a class where the clone is expanded.

.	TRBV2	.	TRBJ2-2	TGTGCCAGCACCTGGGCCCCAAATGGGGAGCTGTTTTTT	CASTWAPNGELFF
.	TRBV5-1	.	TRBJ2-2	TGCGCCAGCAGCTTGGTGATGGACTTCGGGGAGCTGTTTTTT	CASSLVMDFGELFF
.	TRBV6-5	.	TRBJ1-2	TGTGCCAGCAGTTACTCGACAGGCTATGGCTACACCTTC	CASSYSTGYGYTF
TRBD1	TRBV30	.	TRBJ2-5	TGTGCCTGGAGTAGGGACAGGCTCCAAGAGACCCAGTACTTC	CAWSRDRLQETQYF
.	TRBV5-1	few	TRBJ2-5	TGCGCCAGCAGCTTGGCTACCAGCGAGGAGACCCAGTACTTC	CASSLATSEETQYF
.	TRBV19	few	TRBJ2-1	TGTGCCAGTAGTATAACACAGGGTAATGAGCAGTTCTTC	CASSITQGNEQFF
.	TRBV9	.	TRBJ2-2	TGTGCCAGCAGAGGGGGGGGACCAGCCACCGGGGAGCTGTTTTTT	CASRGGGPATGELFF
.	TRBV7-6	.	TRBJ1-1	TGTGCCAGCAGCCAGTCCCAGGTCGCTGAAGCTTTCTTT	CASSQSQVAEAFF
TRBD1	TRBV7-8	.	TRBJ1-5	TGTGCCAGCAGCTTAAGGGCCGGCAGGGGGTTAGGTCAGCCCCAGCATTTT	CASSLRAGRGLGQPQHF
TRBD1	TRBV28	.	TRBJ1-2	TGTGCCAGCAGCACACGGGACAGGGATTCCTATGGCTACACCTTC	CASSTRDRDSYGYTF
TRBD2	TRBV7-6	.	TRBJ2-1	TGTGCCAGCAGCCTTAGAGCGACTAGCCAATACAATGAGCAGTTCTTC	CASSLRATSQYNEQFF
.	TRBV5-1	.	TRBJ2-6	TGCGCCAGCAGCTTAGTGACAGCCAACTCTGGGGCCAACGTCCTGACTTTC	CASSLVTANSGANVLTF
TRBD1	TRBV6-6	few	TRBJ2-7	TGTGCCAGCAACCCAACGGGACAGGCCTCCTACGAGCAGTACTTC	CASNPTGQASYEQYF
TRBD2	TRBV19	.	TRBJ2-7	TGTGCCAGTAGTATCGGTCTAGCGGGAGTAGAGCAGTACTTC	CASSIGLAGVEQYF
TRBD2	TRBV6-5	.	TRBJ2-5	TGTGCCAGCAGTGGCATGGCGGGGGGAGAGACCCAGTACTTC	CASSGMAGGETQYF
TRBD1	TRBV2	.	TRBJ2-3	TGTGCCAGCAAGACAGGGGGCAGGGATACGCAGTATTTT	CASKTGGRDTQYF
.	TRBV25-1	.	TRBJ1-1	TGTGCCAGCAGTCTTCAAGGGGGCACTGAAGCTTTCTTT	CASSLQGGTEAFF